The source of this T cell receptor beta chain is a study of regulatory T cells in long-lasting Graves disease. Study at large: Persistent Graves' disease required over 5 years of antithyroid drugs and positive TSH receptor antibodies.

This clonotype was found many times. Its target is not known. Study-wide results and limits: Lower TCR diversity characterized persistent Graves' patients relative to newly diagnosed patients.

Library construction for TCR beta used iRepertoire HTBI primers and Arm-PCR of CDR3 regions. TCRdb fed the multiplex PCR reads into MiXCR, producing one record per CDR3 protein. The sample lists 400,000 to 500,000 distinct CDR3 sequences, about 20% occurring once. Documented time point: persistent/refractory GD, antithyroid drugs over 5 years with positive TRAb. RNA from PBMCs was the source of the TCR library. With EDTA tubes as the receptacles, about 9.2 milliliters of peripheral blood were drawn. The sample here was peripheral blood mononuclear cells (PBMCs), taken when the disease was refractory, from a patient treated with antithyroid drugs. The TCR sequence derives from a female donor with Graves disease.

DNA of the CDR3: TGTGCCAGCAGTGAAACACGCTCCTACGAGCAGTACTTC. Its translation is CASSETRSYEQYF. The rearrangement joins TRBV6-1 to TRBJ2-7; D unresolved. The V and J ends lost 2 bases and 0 bases respectively, with 5 bases between them. This CDR3 has 13 amino acids. The germline CDR1 and CDR2 sequences are MNHNS and SASEGT.